This TCR beta chain was recorded in a study of post-analysis software for immune sequencing data. Looking at the study overall: Courses of disease covered relapsing-remitting, secondary progressive and progressive-relapsing multiple sclerosis.

The CDR3 has 14 amino acids. V shed 4 bases, J shed 4 bases, and the junction held 5 bases outside the gene matches. Germline CDR1 reads SGHTA; CDR2 reads FQGNSA. In the case of this clonotype: Its antigen remains unknown.

Broader study findings: With TRBV5-6, TRBV5-1 and TRBV20-1 included, about five TRBV segments were more frequent in patients than in controls. Strong co-clustering by F measure was evident for samples that had been prepared in the same batch. Controls significantly exceeded multiple sclerosis patients in normalized Chao1 diversity.

Unique molecular identifiers tagged the TCR beta cDNA libraries. There were 1 to 10 million T cells, and 450,000 to 550,000 cDNA molecules came from them. TCRdb itself ran the PCR reads through MiXCR, one entry per CDR3 protein. The sample comprises about 460,000 distinct CDR3 sequences, under 55% of which are singletons, and around an eighth rests with the top ten. This TCR was recovered from a girl aged 10 to 17 with multiple sclerosis. The rearrangement joins TRBV7-2 to TRBJ2-3; 7 bases match TRBD1. The sequenced material came from blood. The DNA for the CDR3 is TGTGCCAGCAGCTCCCGACAGGGTCCAGATACGCAGTATTTT. It encodes CASSSRQGPDTQYF.